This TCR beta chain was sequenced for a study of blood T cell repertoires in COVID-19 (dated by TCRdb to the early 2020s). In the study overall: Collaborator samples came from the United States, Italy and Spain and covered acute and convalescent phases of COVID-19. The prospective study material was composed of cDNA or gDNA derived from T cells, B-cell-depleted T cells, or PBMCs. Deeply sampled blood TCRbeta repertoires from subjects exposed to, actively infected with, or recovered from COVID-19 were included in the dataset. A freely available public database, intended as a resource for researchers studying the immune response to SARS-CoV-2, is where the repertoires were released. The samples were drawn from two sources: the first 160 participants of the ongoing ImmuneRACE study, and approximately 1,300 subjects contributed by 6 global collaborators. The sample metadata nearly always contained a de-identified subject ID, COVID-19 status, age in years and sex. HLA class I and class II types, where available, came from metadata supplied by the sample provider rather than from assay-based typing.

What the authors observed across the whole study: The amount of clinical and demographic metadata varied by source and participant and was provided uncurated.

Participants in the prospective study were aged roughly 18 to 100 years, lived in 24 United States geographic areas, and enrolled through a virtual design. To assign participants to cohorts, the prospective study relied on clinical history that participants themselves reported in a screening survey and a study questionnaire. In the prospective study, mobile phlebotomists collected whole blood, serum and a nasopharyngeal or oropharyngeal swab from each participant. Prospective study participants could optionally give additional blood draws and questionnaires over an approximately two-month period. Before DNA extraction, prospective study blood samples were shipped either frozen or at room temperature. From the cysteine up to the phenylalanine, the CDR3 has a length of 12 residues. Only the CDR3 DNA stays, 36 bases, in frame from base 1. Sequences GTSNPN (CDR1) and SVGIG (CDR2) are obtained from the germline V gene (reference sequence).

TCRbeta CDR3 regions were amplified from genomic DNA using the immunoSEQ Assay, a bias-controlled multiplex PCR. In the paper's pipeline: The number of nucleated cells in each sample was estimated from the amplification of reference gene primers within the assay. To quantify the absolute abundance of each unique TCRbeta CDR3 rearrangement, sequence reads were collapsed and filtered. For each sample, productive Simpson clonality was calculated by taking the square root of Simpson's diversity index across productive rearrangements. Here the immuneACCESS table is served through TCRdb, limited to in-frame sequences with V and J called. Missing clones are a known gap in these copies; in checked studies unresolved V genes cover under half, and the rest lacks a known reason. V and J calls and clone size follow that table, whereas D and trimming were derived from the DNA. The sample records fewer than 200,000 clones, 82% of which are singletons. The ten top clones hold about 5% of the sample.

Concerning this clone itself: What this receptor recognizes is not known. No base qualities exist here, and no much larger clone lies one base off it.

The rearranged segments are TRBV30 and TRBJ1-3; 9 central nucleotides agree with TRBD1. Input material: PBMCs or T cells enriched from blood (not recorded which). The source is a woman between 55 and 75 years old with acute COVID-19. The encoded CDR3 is CVTGGVGNTIYF. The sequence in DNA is TGTGTAACAGGGGGCGTTGGAAACACCATATATTTT.